Listed below are T cell receptor beta chains from one sample, sequenced in a study of post-analysis software for immune sequencing data. Using its own MiXCR run on the PCR reads, TCRdb lists one record per CDR3 protein. The sample has about half a million distinct CDR3 sequences; approximately 46% are singletons. Sample: blood. The receptors derive from a girl aged 10 to 17 with multiple sclerosis. Both conserved end residues are part of each CDR3. Size tells how often a clone was seen (once, few, many) or the class of an expanded clone, and some rows leave it out.

clone_size	v_call	j_call	cdr3_aa
once	TRBV11-3	TRBJ2-1	CASSLMPSRGEQFF
-	TRBV7-2	TRBJ2-7	CASSLGRNSYEQYF
-	TRBV2	TRBJ2-3	CASSPRDALTDTQYF
few	TRBV6-5	TRBJ1-2	CASSYSALNYGYTF
-	TRBV28	TRBJ2-3	CASREVTSTDTQYF
-	TRBV7-2	TRBJ2-7	CASSSSSGHSYEQYF
few	TRBV6-1	TRBJ1-2	CASGGGDYGYTF
few	TRBV4-1	TRBJ2-1	CASSQEASGFYNEQFF
-	TRBV27	TRBJ2-1	CASSRGQFEEQFF
few	TRBV7-3	TRBJ2-1	CASRLAGGPYNEQFF
-	TRBV5-1	TRBJ1-2	CASSDDRGQANYGYTF
-	TRBV20-1	TRBJ2-4	CSAEHTSGSKILAKNIQYF
-	TRBV9	TRBJ2-3	CASSPGGTPTTDTQYF
once	TRBV6-1	TRBJ1-4	CASSDSGMGEKLFF
-	TRBV7-6	TRBJ2-3	CASSDSSGKSTDTQYF
few	TRBV6-5	TRBJ2-5	CASSYGPLPQETQYF
-	TRBV5-1	TRBJ2-5	CASSLDGTFQETQYF
few	TRBV5-1	TRBJ2-4	CASSWTIAKNIQYF
-	TRBV27	TRBJ2-7	CASSLRLGQGASGEQYF
-	TRBV5-1	TRBJ2-5	CASSLGQPGETQYF
few	TRBV20-1	TRBJ2-5	CSARLPGQGEETQYF
-	TRBV25-1	TRBJ1-2	CASSEWDRDLRGYTF
-	TRBV24-1	TRBJ2-3	CATSDLEPTQQSTDTQYF
once	TRBV27	TRBJ2-3	CASSLSNFSAGSIPSTDTQYF
few	TRBV4-2	TRBJ2-7	CASSQGVSYEQYF
-	TRBV7-2	-	CASSWGTGFTEQYF
-	TRBV11-2	TRBJ1-4	CASSWTARGLEKLFF
-	TRBV4-1	TRBJ2-5	CASSQDPLAGEGSAETQYF
few	TRBV9	TRBJ1-2	CASSAAYGYTF
few	TRBV7-9	TRBJ2-1	CASSQGQGLGEQFF
few	TRBV5-6	TRBJ2-1	CASSPASREQFF
-	TRBV6-5	TRBJ2-1	CASKGLANEQFF
-	TRBV7-2	TRBJ2-5	CASSLGLTETQYF
-	TRBV29-1	-	CSGSRPDDSRRETQYF
-	TRBV4-1	TRBJ1-2	CASSQELTGGRGHTF
few	TRBV4-1	TRBJ2-1	CASSQSGQGFDEQFF
once	TRBV29-1	TRBJ1-2	CSVGGLGGSDYGYTF
-	TRBV24-1	TRBJ2-1	CATSTGGAGQFF
few	TRBV4-3	TRBJ2-1	CASSRGADSYNEQFF
few	TRBV20-1	TRBJ2-3	CSAGLAGGDTQYF
-	TRBV11-2	TRBJ2-7	CASSPGVRRYEQYF
few	TRBV5-6	TRBJ2-1	CASSGWTAPSPNEQFF